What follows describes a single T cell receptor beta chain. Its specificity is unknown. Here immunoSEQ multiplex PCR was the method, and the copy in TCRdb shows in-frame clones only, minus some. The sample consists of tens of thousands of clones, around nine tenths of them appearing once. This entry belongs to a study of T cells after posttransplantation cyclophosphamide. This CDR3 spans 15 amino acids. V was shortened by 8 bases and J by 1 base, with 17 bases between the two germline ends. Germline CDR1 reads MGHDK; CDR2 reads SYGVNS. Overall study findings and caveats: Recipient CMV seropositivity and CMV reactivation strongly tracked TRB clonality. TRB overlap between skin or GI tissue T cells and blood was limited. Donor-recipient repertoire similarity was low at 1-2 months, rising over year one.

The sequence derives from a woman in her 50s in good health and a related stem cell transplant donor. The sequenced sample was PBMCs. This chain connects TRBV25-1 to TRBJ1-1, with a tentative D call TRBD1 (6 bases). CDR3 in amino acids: CASSRGGVSNTEAFF. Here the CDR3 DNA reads TGTGCCAGCTCAAGGGGGGGCGTTTCGAACACTGAAGCTTTCTTT.